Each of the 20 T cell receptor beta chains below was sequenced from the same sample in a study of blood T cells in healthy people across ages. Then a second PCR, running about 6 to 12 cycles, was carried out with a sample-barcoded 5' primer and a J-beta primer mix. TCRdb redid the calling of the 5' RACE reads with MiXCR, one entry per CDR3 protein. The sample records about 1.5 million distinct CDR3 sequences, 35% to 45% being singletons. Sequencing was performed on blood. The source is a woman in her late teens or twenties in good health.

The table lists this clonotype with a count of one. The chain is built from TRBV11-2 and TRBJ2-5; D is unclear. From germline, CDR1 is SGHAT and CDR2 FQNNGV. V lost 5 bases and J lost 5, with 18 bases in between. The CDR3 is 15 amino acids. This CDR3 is CASSIQNVRIETQYF. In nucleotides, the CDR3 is TGTGCCAGCAGCATCCAAAACGTGCGTATCGAGACCCAGTACTTC.

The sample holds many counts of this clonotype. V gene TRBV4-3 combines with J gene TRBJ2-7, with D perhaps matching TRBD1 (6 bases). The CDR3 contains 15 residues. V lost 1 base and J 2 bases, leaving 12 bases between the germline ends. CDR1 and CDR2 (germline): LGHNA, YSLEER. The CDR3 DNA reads TGCGCCAGCAGCCAAGTAAACAGGGACCCCTACGAGCAGTACTTC. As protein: CASSQVNRDPYEQYF.

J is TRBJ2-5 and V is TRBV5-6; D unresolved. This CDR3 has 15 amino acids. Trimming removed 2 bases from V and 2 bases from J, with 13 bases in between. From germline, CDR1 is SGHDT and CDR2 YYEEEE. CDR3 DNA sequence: TGTGCCAGCAGCTTCCCCCACTCACTACAAGAGACCCAGTACTTC. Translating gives CASSFPHSLQETQYF.

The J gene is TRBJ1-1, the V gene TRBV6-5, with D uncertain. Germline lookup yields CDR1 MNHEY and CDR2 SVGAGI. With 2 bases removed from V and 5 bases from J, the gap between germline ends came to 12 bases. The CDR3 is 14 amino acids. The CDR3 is CASSYGLGLTEAFF. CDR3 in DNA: TGTGCCAGCAGTTACGGGCTTGGGTTGACTGAAGCTTTCTTT.

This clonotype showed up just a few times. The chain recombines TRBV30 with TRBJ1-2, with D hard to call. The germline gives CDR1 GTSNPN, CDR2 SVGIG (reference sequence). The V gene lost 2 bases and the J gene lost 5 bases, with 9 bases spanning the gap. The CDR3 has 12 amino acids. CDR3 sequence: CAWSSGAYGYTF. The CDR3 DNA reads TGTGCCTGGAGTTCAGGTGCTTATGGCTACACCTTC.

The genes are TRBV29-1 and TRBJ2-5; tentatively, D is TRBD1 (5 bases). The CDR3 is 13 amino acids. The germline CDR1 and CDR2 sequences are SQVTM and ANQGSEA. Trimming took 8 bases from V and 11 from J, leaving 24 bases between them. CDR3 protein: CSCSGVQGNEQYF. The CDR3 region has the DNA TGCAGCTGCTCTGGGGTTCAGGGCAATGAGCAGTACTTC.

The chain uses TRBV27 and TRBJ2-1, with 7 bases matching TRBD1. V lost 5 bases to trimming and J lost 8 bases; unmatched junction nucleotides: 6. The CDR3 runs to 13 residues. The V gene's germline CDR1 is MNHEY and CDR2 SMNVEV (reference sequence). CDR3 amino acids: CASSHGTAHEQFF. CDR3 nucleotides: TGTGCCAGCAGTCACGGGACAGCCCATGAGCAGTTCTTC.

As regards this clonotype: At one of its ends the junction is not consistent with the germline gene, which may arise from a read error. The DNA of the CDR3 is TGTGCCAGCAGATTAGCGACAGGGATGAACACCGGGGAGCTGTTTTTT. Residues: CASRLATGMNTGELFF. V and J are TRBV7-2 and TRBJ2-2; 7 bases match TRBD1. CDR1 is SGHTA, CDR2 FQGNSA, per germline. CDR3 length: 16 residues. Combining the CDR3 with reference TRBV7-2 and TRBJ2-2 gives the whole variable domain GAGVSQSPSNKVTEKGKDVELRCDPISGHTALYWYRQSLGQGLEFLIYFQGNSAPDKSGLPSDRFSAERTGGSVSTLTIQRTQQEDSAVYLCASRLATGMNTGELFFGEGSRLTVL.

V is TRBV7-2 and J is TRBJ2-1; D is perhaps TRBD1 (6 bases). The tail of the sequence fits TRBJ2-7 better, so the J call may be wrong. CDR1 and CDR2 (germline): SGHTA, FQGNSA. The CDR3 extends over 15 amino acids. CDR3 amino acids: CASSSVGTTYNEQYF. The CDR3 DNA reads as TGTGCCAGCAGCTCAGTAGGGACAACCTACAATGAGCAGTACTTC.

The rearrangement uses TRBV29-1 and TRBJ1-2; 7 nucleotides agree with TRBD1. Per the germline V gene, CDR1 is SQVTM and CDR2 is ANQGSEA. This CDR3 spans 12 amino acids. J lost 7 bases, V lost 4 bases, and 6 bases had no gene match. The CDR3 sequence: CSVAGGSCGYTF. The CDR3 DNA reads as TGCAGCGTTGCAGGGGGTAGCTGTGGCTACACCTTC. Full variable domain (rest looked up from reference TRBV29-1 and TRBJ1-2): SAVISQKPSRDICQRGTSLTIQCQVDSQVTMMFWYRQQPGQSLTLIATANQGSEATYESGFVIDKFPISRPNLTFSTLTVSNMSPEDSSIYLCSVAGGSCGYTFGSGTRLTVV.

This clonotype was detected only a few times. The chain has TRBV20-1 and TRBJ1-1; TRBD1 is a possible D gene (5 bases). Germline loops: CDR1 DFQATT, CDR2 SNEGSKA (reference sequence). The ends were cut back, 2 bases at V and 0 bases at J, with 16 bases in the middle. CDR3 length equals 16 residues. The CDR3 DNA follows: TGCAGTGCTAGAACAGGTTTCAGTCTCATGAACACTGAAGCTTTCTTT. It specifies CSARTGFSLMNTEAFF.

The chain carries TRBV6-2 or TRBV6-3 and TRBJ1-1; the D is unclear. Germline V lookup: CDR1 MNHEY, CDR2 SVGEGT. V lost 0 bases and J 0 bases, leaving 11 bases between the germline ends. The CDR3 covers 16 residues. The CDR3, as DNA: TGTGCCAGCAGTTACTCGTATGGCAAGATGAACACTGAAGCTTTCTTT. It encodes CASSYSYGKMNTEAFF.

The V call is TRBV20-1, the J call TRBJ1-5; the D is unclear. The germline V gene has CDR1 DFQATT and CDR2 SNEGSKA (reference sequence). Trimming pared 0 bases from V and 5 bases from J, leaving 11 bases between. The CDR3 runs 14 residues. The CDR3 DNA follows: TGCAGTGCTAGAGATTCTAAGGGATATCAGCCCCAGCATTTT. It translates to CSARDSKGYQPQHF.

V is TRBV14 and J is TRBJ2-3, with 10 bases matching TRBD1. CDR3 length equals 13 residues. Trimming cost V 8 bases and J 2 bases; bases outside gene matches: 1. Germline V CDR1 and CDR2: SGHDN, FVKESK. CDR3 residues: CASGTGATDTQYF. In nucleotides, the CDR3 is TGTGCCAGCGGGACAGGGGCCACAGATACGCAGTATTTT.

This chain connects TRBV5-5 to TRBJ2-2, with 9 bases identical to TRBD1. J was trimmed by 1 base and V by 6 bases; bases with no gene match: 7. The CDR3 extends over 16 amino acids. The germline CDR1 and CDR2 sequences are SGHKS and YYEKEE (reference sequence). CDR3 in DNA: TGTGCCAGCATCCGCTCGGGACAGGGGAACACCGGGGAGCTGTTTTTT. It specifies CASIRSGQGNTGELFF.

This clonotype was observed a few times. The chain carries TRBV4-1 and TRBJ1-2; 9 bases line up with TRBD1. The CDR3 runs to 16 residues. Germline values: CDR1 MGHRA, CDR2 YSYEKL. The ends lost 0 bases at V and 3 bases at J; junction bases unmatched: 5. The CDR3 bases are TGCGCCAGCAGCCAAGACCCCGACAGGGGGTACTATGGCTACACCTTC. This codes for CASSQDPDRGYYGYTF.

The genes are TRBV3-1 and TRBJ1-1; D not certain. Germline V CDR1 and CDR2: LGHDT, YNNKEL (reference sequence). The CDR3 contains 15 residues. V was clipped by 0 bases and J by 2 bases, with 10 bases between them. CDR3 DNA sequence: TGTGCCAGCAGCCAAGATTATGACGACAACACTGAAGCTTTCTTT. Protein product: CASSQDYDDNTEAFF.

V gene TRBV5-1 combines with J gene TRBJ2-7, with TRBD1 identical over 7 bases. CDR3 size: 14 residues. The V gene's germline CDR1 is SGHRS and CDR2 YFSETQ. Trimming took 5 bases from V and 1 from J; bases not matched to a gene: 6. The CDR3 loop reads CASRGDSLSYEQYF. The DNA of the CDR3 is TGCGCCAGCAGAGGGGACAGTTTATCCTACGAGCAGTACTTC.

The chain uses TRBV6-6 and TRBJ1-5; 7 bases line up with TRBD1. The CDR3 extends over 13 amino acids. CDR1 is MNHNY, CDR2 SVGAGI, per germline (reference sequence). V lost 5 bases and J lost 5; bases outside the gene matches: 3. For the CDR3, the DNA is TGTGCCAGCAGTAGGGGGCTGGATCAGCCCCAGCATTTT. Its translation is CASSRGLDQPQHF.

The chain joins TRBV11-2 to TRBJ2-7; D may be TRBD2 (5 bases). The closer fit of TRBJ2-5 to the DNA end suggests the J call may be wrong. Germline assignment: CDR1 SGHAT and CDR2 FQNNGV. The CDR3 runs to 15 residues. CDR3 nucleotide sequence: TGTGCCAGCAGCTTACTAATTTACGGAAGCGGGACCCAGTACTTC. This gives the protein CASSLLIYGSGTQYF.